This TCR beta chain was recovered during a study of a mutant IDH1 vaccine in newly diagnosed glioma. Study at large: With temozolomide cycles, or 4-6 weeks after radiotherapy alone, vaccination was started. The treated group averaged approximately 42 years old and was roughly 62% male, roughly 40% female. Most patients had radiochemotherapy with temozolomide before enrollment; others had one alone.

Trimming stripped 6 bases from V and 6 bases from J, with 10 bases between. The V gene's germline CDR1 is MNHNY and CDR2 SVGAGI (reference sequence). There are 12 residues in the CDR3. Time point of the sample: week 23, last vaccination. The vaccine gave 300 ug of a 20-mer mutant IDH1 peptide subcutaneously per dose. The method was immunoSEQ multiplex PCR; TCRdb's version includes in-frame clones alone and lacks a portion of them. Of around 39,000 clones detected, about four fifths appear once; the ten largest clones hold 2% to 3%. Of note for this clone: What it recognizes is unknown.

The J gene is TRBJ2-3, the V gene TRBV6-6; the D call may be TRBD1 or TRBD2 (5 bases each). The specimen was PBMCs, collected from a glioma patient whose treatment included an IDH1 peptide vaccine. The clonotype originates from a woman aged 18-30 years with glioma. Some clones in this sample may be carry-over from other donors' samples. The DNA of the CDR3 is TGTGCCAGCAGCCTCTGGGGGGATACGCAGTATTTT. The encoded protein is CASSLWGDTQYF.